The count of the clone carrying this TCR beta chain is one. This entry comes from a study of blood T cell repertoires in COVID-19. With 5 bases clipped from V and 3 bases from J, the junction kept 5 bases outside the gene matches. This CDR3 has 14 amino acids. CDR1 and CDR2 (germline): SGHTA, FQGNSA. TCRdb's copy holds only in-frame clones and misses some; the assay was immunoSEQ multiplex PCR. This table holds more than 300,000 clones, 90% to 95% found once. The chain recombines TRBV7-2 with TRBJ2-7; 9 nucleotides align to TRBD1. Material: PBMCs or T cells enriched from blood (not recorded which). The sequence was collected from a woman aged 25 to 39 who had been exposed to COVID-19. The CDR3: CASSRVTGGYEQYF. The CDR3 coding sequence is TGTGCCAGCAGCCGGGTGACAGGGGGCTACGAGCAGTACTTC.